The 5 T cell receptor beta chains below come from one sample, sequenced in a study of blood T cells in healthy people across ages. Combining a sample-barcoded 5' primer with a J-beta primer mix, a second PCR ran for about 6 to 12 cycles. TCRdb reprocessed the 5' RACE reads with MiXCR, giving one entry per CDR3 protein. The data hold roughly 680,000 distinct CDR3 sequences, with 20% to 25% observed a single time. The specimen was blood. Every receptor here comes from a man aged 70 or older in good health.

This clonotype was seen many times. The gene calls are TRBV24-1 and TRBJ2-5, with TRBD2 matching over 10 bases. V lost 2 bases to trimming and J lost 3 bases; unmatched junction nucleotides: 2. The CDR3 extends over 15 amino acids. Germline V lookup: CDR1 KGHDR, CDR2 SFDVKD. CDR3 loop: CATSDSGLAEETQYF. For the CDR3, the DNA is TGTGCCACCAGTGATTCCGGACTAGCGGAAGAGACCCAGTACTTC.

This clonotype was detected many times. The V gene is TRBV24-1, the J gene TRBJ2-5, with 7 bases aligning to TRBD1. J was trimmed by 6 bases and V by 3 bases; bases with no gene match: 3. Germline V CDR1 and CDR2: KGHDR, SFDVKD. The CDR3 has 13 amino acids. Written as DNA, the CDR3 is TGTGCCACCAGTGATCGACAGGGAAAGACCCAGTACTTC. It is translated as CATSDRQGKTQYF.

The chain employs TRBV12-3 or TRBV12-4 and TRBJ2-2; 8 positions match TRBD2. CDR3 length: 13 residues. V trimming: 6 bases; J trimming: 6 bases; junction bases outside the gene matches: 3. DNA of the CDR3: TGTGCCAGCAGCAGAGCGGGAGCCGGGGAGCTGTTTTTT. Protein sequence: CASSRAGAGELFF.

This clonotype was counted once. The chain has TRBV5-1 and TRBJ2-5; the D gene is possibly TRBD2 (5 bases). CDR3 length: 14 residues. V was shortened by 0 bases and J by 5 bases, with 11 bases between the two germline ends. Germline CDR1 and CDR2: SGHRS and YFSETQ. CDR3 in DNA: TGCGCCAGCAGCTTGGACCCTAGGAGGGAGACCCAGTACTTC. Its protein product is CASSLDPRRETQYF.

The rearrangement uses TRBV19 and TRBJ1-2; TRBD1 might be the D (5 bases). This CDR3 region has 12 residues. CDR1 is LNHDA and CDR2 is SQIVND in the germline V gene (reference sequence). V was shortened by 7 bases and J by 5 bases, with 11 bases between the two germline ends. CDR3 nucleotide sequence: TGTGCCAGTATTGGGGCCACATATGGCTACACCTTC. Its translation is CASIGATYGYTF.